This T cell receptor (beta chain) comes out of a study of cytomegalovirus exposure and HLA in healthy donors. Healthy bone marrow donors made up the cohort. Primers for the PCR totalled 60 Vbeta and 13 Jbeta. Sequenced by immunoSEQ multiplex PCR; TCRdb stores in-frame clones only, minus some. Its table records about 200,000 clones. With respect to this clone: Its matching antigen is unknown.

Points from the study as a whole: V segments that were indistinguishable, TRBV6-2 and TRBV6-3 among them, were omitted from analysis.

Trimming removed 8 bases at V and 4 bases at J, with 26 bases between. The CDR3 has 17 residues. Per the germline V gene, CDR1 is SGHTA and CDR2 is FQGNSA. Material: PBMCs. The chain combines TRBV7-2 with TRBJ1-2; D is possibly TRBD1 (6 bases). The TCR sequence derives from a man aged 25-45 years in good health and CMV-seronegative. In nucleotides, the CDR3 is TGTGCCAGCGGACGTGCGGGGGCGGGACGGACGAGCTATGGCTACACCTTC. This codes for CASGRAGAGRTSYGYTF.